The source of this T cell receptor (beta chain) is a study of blood T cell repertoires in COVID-19. Study as a whole: Acute-phase and convalescent COVID-19 samples originated in the United States, Italy and Spain. Nucleic acid was either cDNA or gDNA, and it came from T cells, B-cell-depleted T cells, or PBMCs.

This clone was seen more than once but under ten times. J gave up 3 bases and V 3 bases, and 2 bases lay outside the gene matches. The CDR3 loop spans 15 amino acids. From germline, CDR1 is LGHNA and CDR2 YSLEER. Per the original data handling: From reference gene primer amplification, estimates of nucleated cell counts were derived. The method was immunoSEQ multiplex PCR; TCRdb's version includes in-frame clones alone and lacks a portion of them. V and J calls and clone size follow that table, whereas D and trimming were derived from the DNA. The table lists approximately 170,000 clones, 89% of them singletons.

This rearrangement joins TRBV4-3 to TRBJ2-2, with TRBD1 matching 9 bases. The sequencing input was peripheral blood. This sequence originates from a man between 18 and 35 years old who had recovered from COVID-19. The CDR3 loop is CASSHDRGYTGELFF. The CDR3, as DNA: TGCGCCAGCAGCCACGACAGGGGGTACACCGGGGAGCTGTTTTTT.